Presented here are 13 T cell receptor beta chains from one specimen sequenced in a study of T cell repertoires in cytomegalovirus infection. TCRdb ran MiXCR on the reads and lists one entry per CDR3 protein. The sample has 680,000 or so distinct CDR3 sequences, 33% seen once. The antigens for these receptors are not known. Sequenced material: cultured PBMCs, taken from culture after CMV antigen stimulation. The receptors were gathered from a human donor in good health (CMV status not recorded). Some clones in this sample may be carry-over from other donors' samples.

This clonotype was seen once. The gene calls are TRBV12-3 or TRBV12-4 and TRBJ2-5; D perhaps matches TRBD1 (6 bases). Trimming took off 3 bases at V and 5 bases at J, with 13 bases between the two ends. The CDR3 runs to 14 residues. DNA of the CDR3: TGTGCCAGCAGTTTCAGACAGGACAAGGAGACCCAGTACTTC. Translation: CASSFRQDKETQYF.

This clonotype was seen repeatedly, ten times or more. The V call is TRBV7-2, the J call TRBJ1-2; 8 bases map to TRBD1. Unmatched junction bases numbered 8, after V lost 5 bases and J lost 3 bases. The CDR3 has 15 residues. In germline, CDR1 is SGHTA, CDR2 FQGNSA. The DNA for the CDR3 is TGTGCCAGCAGCATACGGACAGGGAGGCACTATGGCTACACCTTC. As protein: CASSIRTGRHYGYTF.

The CDR3 bases are TGTGCCAGCAGGTGGGGGTGGACCCAGTACTTC. This translates into CASRWGWTQYF. The chain couples TRBV7-2 to TRBJ2-5; D is tentatively TRBD1 or TRBD2 (5 bases each). The V end lost 6 bases, the J end lost 7 bases, and 9 bases lay between the germline ends. The CDR3 runs 11 residues. Germline CDR1 and CDR2: SGHTA and FQGNSA.

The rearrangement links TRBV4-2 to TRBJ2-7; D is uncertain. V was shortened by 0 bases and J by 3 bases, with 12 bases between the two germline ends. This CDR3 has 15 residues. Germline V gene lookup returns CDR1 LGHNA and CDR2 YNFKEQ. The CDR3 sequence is CASSQESGLVYEQYF. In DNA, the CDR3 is TGTGCCAGCAGCCAAGAATCTGGGCTAGTCTACGAGCAGTACTTC.

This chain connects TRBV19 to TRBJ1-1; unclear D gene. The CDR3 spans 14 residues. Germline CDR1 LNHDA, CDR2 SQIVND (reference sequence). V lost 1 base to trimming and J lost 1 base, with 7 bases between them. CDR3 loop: CASSIVTWNTEAFF. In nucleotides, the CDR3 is TGTGCCAGTAGTATAGTCACTTGGAACACTGAAGCTTTCTTT. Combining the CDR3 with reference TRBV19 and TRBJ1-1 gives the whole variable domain DGGITQSPKYLFRKEGQNVTLSCEQNLNHDAMYWYRQDPGQGLRLIYYSQIVNDFQKGDIAEGYSVSREKKESFPLTVTSAQKNPTAFYLCASSIVTWNTEAFFGQGTRLTVV.

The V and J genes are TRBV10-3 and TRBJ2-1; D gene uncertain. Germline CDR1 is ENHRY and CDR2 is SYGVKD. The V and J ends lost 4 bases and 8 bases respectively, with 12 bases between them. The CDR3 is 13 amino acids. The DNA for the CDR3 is TGTGCCATCAGTGGTGTACCTTTGGATGAGCAGTTCTTC. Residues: CAISGVPLDEQFF.

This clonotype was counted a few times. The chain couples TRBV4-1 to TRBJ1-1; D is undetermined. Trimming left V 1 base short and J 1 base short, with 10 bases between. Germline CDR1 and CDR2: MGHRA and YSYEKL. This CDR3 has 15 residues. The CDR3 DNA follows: TGCGCCAGCAGCCAAGTTTCGGTAGGGAACACTGAAGCTTTCTTT. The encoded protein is CASSQVSVGNTEAFF.

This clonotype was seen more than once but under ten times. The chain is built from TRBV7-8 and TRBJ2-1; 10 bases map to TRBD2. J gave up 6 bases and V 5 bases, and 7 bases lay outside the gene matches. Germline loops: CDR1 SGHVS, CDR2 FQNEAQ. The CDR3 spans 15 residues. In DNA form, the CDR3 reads TGTGCCAGCAGCCCTGGACTAGCGGCTTCCAATGAGCAGTTCTTC. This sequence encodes CASSPGLAASNEQFF.

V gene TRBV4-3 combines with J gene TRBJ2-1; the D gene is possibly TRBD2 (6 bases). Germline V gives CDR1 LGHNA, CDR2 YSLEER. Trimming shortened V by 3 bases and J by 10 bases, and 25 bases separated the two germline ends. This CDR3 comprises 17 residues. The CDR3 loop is CASSQAPTGLTWGEQFF. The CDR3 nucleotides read TGCGCCAGCAGCCAGGCTCCTACGGGACTTACGTGGGGCGAGCAGTTCTTC.

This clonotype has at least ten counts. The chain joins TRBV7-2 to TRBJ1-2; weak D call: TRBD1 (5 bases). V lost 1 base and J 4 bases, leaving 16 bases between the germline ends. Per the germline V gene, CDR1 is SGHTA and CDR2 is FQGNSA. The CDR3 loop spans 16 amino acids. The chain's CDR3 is CASSLGRADRLYGYTF. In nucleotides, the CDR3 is TGTGCCAGCAGCTTAGGACGAGCCGACAGACTCTATGGCTACACCTTC.

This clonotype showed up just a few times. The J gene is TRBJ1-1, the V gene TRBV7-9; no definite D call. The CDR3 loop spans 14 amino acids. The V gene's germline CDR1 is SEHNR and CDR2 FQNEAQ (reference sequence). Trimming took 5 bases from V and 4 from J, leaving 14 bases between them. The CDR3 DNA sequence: TGTGCCAGCAGCGCCCCCCCAGGAACCACTGAAGCTTTCTTT. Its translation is CASSAPPGTTEAFF.

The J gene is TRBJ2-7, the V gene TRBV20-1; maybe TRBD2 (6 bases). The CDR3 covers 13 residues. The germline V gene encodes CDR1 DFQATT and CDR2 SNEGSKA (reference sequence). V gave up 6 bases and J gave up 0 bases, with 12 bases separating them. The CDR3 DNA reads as TGCAGTGCCATAGCGGACCTCTCCTACGAGCAGTACTTC. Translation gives CSAIADLSYEQYF.

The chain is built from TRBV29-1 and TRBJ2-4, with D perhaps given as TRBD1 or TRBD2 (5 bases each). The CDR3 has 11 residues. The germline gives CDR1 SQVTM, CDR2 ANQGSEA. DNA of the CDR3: TGCGGTGGGGGAAATATCAACATTCAGTACTTC. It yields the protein CGGGNINIQYF.